A selection of T cell receptor beta chains follows, all from one sample in a study of T-cell reconstitution after alpha-beta-depleted transplantation in children. TCRdb re-analysed the PCR reads in MiXCR, keeping a single row per CDR3 protein. The profile shows around 600,000 distinct CDR3 sequences, about 11% of them singletons. This sample comprised PBMCs from the stem cell graft donor, obtained from the stem cell graft. The origin of the receptors is a human donor who donated a stem cell graft to a child with acute myeloid leukemia. Each CDR3 is given with its conserved first and last residue. A D gene is named only where the DNA matches it firmly. Clone size is not always given. Where it is, it says once, few, many or a class for expanded clones.

TGTGCCAGCAGTCCCCAGGGTGTAGATGGCTACACCTTC,CASSPQGVDGYTF,NA,TRBV12-3/TRBV12-4,TRBJ1-2,NA
TGTGCCAGCAGTTTTGTGAGGGTCGGAGGGACTTATAATTCACCCCTCCACTTT,CASSFVRVGGTYNSPLHF,NA,TRBV28,TRBJ1-6,many
TGTGCCAGCAGCCTGTCCGACGGAGGGTACAATGAGCAGTTCTTC,CASSLSDGGYNEQFF,NA,TRBV7-3,TRBJ2-1,few
TGCGCCAGCAGCCCAACGGCGCTTATGAATACGCAGTATTTT,CASSPTALMNTQYF,NA,TRBV4-3,TRBJ2-3,few
TGTGCCATCAGTTTGGGTTTGGGATTAGCGGGAGGTACCACAGATACGCAGTATTTT,CAISLGLGLAGGTTDTQYF,TRBD2,TRBV12-3/TRBV12-4,TRBJ2-3,NA
TGCAGCGTTGAAGGGGGAAAACAAACCGGTCCCCAAGAGACCCAGTACTTC,CSVEGGKQTGPQETQYF,NA,TRBV29-1,TRBJ2-5,many
TGCAGTGCCCCAGGACTAGCGGGAGATCCCGAGCAGTACTTC,CSAPGLAGDPEQYF,TRBD2,TRBV20-1,TRBJ2-7,few
TGTGCCAGCAGTTGGGTGACTAGCGGTCAAGAGACCCAGTACTTC,CASSWVTSGQETQYF,TRBD2,TRBV12-3/TRBV12-4,TRBJ2-5,many
TGCGCCAGCAGCCAAGAGCCAGGGTTTAATGGCTACACCTTC,CASSQEPGFNGYTF,NA,TRBV4-3,TRBJ1-2,few
TGCAGCGTTGTTGACAGGGAGGGATACTACGAGCAGTACTTC,CSVVDREGYYEQYF,NA,TRBV29-1,TRBJ2-7,NA
TGTGCCACCAGTGTTGCAATCACCGGGGAGCTGTTTTTT,CATSVAITGELFF,NA,TRBV24-1,TRBJ2-2,many
TGCGCCAGCAGCGATCCGGGACAGGGTACCGGGGAGCTGTTTTTT,CASSDPGQGTGELFF,TRBD1,TRBV5-1,TRBJ2-2,many
TGTGCCAGCAGCTTTACAGGGAACAATGAGCAGTTCTTC,CASSFTGNNEQFF,NA,TRBV11-3,TRBJ2-1,many
TGTGCCAGCAGCCATGTAGCGGGCGAACCCAAAGAGACCCAGTACTTC,CASSHVAGEPKETQYF,TRBD2,TRBV3-1,TRBJ2-5,NA
TGTGCCACCAGTGATTGGGCTTCAGTCACCGGGGAGCTGTTTTTT,CATSDWASVTGELFF,NA,TRBV24-1,TRBJ2-2,NA
TGTGCCAGCAGCTTTGTCCAGGGGACGACTAATGAAAAACTGTTTTTT,CASSFVQGTTNEKLFF,NA,TRBV5-5,TRBJ1-4,many
TGCGCCAGCACACCTAACACAGGGGGCACCGCAGATACGCAGTATTTT,CASTPNTGGTADTQYF,TRBD1,TRBV5-1,TRBJ2-3,few
TGTGCCAGCAGTTTCTCAAATACAGGGAACACTGAAGCTTTCTTT,CASSFSNTGNTEAFF,NA,TRBV27,TRBJ1-1,NA
TGTGCCAGCAGCCAACCTATGACGGACGGGGAGACCCAGTACTTC,CASSQPMTDGETQYF,NA,TRBV4-2,TRBJ2-5,NA
TGTGCCAGCAGTGCTCACGGGGTTAAAAACATTCAGTACTTC,CASSAHGVKNIQYF,NA,TRBV28,TRBJ2-4,NA
TGTGCCCGGCCTGCAATCATTCAGTACTTC,CARPAIIQYF,NA,TRBV7-9,TRBJ2-4,few
TGTGCCAGCAGCTTACCAACTAGCGGGCCAGCCAAAAACATTCAGTACTTC,CASSLPTSGPAKNIQYF,TRBD2,TRBV13,TRBJ2-4,NA
TGTGCCAGCAGTTACCAGATACAGGGCTCCGGACCTGGGGCCAACGTCCTGACTTTC,CASSYQIQGSGPGANVLTF,NA,TRBV6-2/TRBV6-3,TRBJ2-6,many
TGCAGTGCTACTACCCTGGCCCTAGCCTCCTACGAGCAGTACTTC,CSATTLALASYEQYF,NA,TRBV20-1,TRBJ2-7,many
TGTGCCAGCAGACAAGGGCCTGGGCATGGCTACACCTTC,CASRQGPGHGYTF,NA,TRBV7-2,TRBJ1-2,NA
TGTGCCAGGACGGGACCAGCGGGCGGTCAAGAGACCCAGTACTTC,CARTGPAGGQETQYF,NA,TRBV2,TRBJ2-5,NA
TGTGCCAGCAGCCAAGACGGTGGAAGGTCACCCCTCCACTTT,CASSQDGGRSPLHF,NA,TRBV3-1,TRBJ1-6,many
TGTGCCAGCAGTGAAAGCCAGGGGGGCGGCTACACCTTC,CASSESQGGGYTF,TRBD1,TRBV2,TRBJ1-2,few
TGTGCCAGCAGCTCCGGGGACAGCGAGCAGTTCTTC,CASSSGDSEQFF,TRBD1,TRBV7-9,TRBJ2-1,NA
TGCAGTGCGCCGGAGACAGGGGGGCCCAATGAGCAGTTCTTC,CSAPETGGPNEQFF,TRBD1,TRBV20-1,TRBJ2-1,few
TGTGCCAGCAGTAACCACAGGGAAACCAAAAACATTCTGTACTTC,CASSNHRETKNILYF,NA,TRBV6-5,TRBJ2-4,NA
TGTGCCAGCTCACCATTGGACAGCAGTTACCCTATGAACACTGAAGCTTTCTTT,CASSPLDSSYPMNTEAFF,NA,TRBV18,TRBJ1-1,NA
TGTGCCAGCAGCCTAGCGGGAGAGACTGAAGCTTTCTTT,CASSLAGETEAFF,NA,TRBV12-3/TRBV12-4,TRBJ1-1,NA
TGTGCCAGCAGCTTATGGGGACAGAAACAAATAATCAATCAGCCCCAGCATTTT,CASSLWGQKQIINQPQHF,TRBD1,TRBV7-8,TRBJ1-5,NA
TGTGCCAGCAGCTTGAAACGCAACACCGGGGAGCTGTTTTTT,CASSLKRNTGELFF,NA,TRBV7-9,TRBJ2-2,many
TGTGCCAGCAGCTTAGCAGCGGGGGGTCTAGATACGCAGTATTTT,CASSLAAGGLDTQYF,TRBD2,TRBV7-2,TRBJ2-3,many
TGCGCCAGCAGCCAAGGGGCCTCTGGAAACACCATATATTTT,CASSQGASGNTIYF,NA,TRBV7-2,TRBJ1-3,many
TGTGCCAGCAGCGTTCTCGGGACTTACACCGGGGAGCTGTTTTTT,CASSVLGTYTGELFF,NA,TRBV9,TRBJ2-2,few
TGTGCCAGCAGTGAACCCGGGACTAGAGAGTTCTTC,CASSEPGTREFF,TRBD2,TRBV6-1,TRBJ2-1,NA
TGTGCCAGCACCGCTTGGGGCGGGATGGTCGGCGGGGAGCTGTTTTTT,CASTAWGGMVGGELFF,NA,TRBV7-2,TRBJ2-2,few
TGTGCCTGGAGGGTAGCGGGAGTGGGCCCAGATACGCAGTATTTT,CAWRVAGVGPDTQYF,TRBD2,TRBV30,TRBJ2-3,few
TGTGCCAGCAGCTTAGCACTAGCGGGAGTAGACGAGCAGTACTTC,CASSLALAGVDEQYF,TRBD2,TRBV7-2,TRBJ2-7,few
TGTGCCAGCAGCGTAGCCGTTTCGGGAGTCTACGAGCAGTACTTC,CASSVAVSGVYEQYF,NA,TRBV9,TRBJ2-7,many
TGCAGTGCTACTCCACCGGGACAGGGGGTATACGAGCAGTACTTC,CSATPPGQGVYEQYF,TRBD1,TRBV20-1,TRBJ2-7,NA
TGTGCCAGCAGTTACTCAACAGCGACAGGGCGAGGCAATCAGCCCCAGCATTTT,CASSYSTATGRGNQPQHF,TRBD1,TRBV6-2/TRBV6-3,TRBJ1-5,many
TGTGCCAGCAGTTTCGGGGGACGCGGGAGGGCTTCCTACGAGCAGTACTTC,CASSFGGRGRASYEQYF,TRBD2,TRBV12-3/TRBV12-4,TRBJ2-7,few
TGTGCCAGCAGTCAGCTAACGAGCTCCTACGAGCAGTACTTC,CASSQLTSSYEQYF,NA,TRBV6-1,TRBJ2-7,NA
TGTGCCAGCAGTTATAGGGTGGATCAGCCCCAGCATTTT,CASSYRVDQPQHF,NA,TRBV12-3/TRBV12-4,TRBJ1-5,few
TGCAGTGCTAGAGAGGACTCCTACAATGAGCAGTTCTTC,CSAREDSYNEQFF,NA,TRBV20-1,TRBJ2-1,many
TGCAGCGTAGCTGATGGCTACACCTTC,CSVADGYTF,NA,TRBV29-1,TRBJ1-2,few
TGTGCCAGCAGCTTCTTCGCAGGGCCTAAGGGAGAGACCCAGTACTTC,CASSFFAGPKGETQYF,NA,TRBV7-2,TRBJ2-5,NA
TGCAGCGCGAGAACACAGGGGGCCTACGAGCAGTACTTC,CSARTQGAYEQYF,TRBD1,TRBV29-1,TRBJ2-7,few
TGTGCCAGCAGCCCCGGGACAGGGCGCGGGAGAACCTACAATGAGCAGTTCTTC,CASSPGTGRGRTYNEQFF,TRBD1,TRBV3-1,TRBJ2-1,NA
TGCAGTGCTAGACAGGGGTGGGCTTGGGAGCAGTACTTC,CSARQGWAWEQYF,NA,TRBV20-1,TRBJ2-7,few
TGTGCCAGCAGCTTAGCAAGGGGTAAACCTAAAACAGATACGCAGTATTTT,CASSLARGKPKTDTQYF,NA,TRBV7-6,TRBJ2-3,NA
TGTGCCATCCGAGATGGGGCTAGCGGGGAGGGCTATGAGCAGTTCTTC,CAIRDGASGEGYEQFF,TRBD2,TRBV10-3,TRBJ2-1,NA
TGTGCCAGCAGCGGGGAAGTTAGTGGAAACACCATATATTTT,CASSGEVSGNTIYF,NA,TRBV6-1,TRBJ1-3,NA
TGTGCCAGCGATCGGACGAGGGGAGAGACCCAGTACTTC,CASDRTRGETQYF,NA,TRBV6-2/TRBV6-3,TRBJ2-5,few
TGCAGCGTTCTAATTTCGGGACAGGGGGGCCCTAACTATGGCTACACCTTC,CSVLISGQGGPNYGYTF,TRBD1,TRBV29-1,TRBJ1-2,many